This TCR beta chain was captured in a study of shared clonotypes between healthy human individuals. Findings and limits, study-wide: Tissues were not sampled, only blood, and their repertoires likely differ. Relative to memory subsets, naive subsets generally showed larger estimated richness. Generation probability values for non-shared clonotypes were lower than those for clonotypes shared by all four donors.

Replicate PCRs run on sorted subsets employed around 200 ng DNA, approximately 30,000 T cell genomes. Sequencing was performed with immunoSEQ multiplex PCR; in TCRdb, only in-frame clones are kept and a portion is missing. The sample carries millions of clones, roughly 92% recorded once. With regard to this clone: The antigen remains undetermined.

Germline V gene sequence: CDR1 MNHNS, CDR2 SASEGT. J gave up 2 bases and V 8 bases, and 8 bases lay outside the gene matches. This CDR3 has 14 residues. Sequenced material: naive CD4+ T cells sorted from blood. The subset denotes: CD45RA+ positively selected. The TCR sequence derives from a man aged 18-30 years in good health. The chain links TRBV6-1 to TRBJ1-1; the match to TRBD1 covers 7 bases. The CDR3 here is CASSRGPTNTEAFF. Here the CDR3 DNA reads TGTGCCAGCTCGAGGGGGCCTACAAACACTGAAGCTTTCTTT.